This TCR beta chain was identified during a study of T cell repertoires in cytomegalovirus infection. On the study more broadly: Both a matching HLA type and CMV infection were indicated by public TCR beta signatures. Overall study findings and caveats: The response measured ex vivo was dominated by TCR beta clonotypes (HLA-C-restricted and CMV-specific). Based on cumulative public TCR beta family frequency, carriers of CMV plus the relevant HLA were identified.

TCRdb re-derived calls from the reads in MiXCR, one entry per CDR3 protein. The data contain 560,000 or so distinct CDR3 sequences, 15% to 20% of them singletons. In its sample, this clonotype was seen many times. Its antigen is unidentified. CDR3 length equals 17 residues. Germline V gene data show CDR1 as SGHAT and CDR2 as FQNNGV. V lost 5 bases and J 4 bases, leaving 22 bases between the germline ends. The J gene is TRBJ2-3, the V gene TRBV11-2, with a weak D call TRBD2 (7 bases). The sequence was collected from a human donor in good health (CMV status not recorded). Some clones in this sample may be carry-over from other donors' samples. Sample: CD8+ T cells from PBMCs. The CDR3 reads CASSQNTGRGIADTQYF. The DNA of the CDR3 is TGTGCCAGCAGCCAAAACACAGGGCGGGGGATTGCAGATACGCAGTATTTT.